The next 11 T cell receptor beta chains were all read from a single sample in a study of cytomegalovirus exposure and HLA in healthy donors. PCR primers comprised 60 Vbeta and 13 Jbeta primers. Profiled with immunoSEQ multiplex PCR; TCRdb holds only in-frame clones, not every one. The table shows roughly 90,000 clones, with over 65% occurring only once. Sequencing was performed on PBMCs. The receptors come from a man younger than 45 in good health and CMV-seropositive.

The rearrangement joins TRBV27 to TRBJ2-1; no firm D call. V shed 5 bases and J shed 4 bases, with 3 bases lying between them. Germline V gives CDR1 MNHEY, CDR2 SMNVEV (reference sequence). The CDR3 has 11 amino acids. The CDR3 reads CASSVYNEQFF. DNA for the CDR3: TGTGCCAGCAGTGTATACAATGAGCAGTTCTTC.

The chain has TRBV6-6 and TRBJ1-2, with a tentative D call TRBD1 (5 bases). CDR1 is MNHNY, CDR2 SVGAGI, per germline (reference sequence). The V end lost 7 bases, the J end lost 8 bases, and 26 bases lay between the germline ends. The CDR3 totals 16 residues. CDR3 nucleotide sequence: TGTGCCAGCACCCCTGCGCACGATTACACCAAGGGGGGCTACACCTTC. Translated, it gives CASTPAHDYTKGGYTF.

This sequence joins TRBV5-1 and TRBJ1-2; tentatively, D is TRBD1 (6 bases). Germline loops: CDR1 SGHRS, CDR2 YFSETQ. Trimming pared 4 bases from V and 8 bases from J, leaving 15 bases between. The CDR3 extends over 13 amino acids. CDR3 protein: CASSESGQRGYTF. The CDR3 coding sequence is TGCGCCAGCAGCGAATCGGGACAACGGGGCTACACCTTC.

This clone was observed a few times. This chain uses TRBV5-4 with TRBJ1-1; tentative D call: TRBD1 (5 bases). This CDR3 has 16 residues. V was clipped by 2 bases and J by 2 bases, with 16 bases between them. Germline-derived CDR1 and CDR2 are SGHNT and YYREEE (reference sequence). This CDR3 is CASSFNRAGVNTEAFF. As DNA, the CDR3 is TGTGCCAGCAGCTTTAACCGGGCGGGGGTTAACACTGAAGCTTTCTTT.

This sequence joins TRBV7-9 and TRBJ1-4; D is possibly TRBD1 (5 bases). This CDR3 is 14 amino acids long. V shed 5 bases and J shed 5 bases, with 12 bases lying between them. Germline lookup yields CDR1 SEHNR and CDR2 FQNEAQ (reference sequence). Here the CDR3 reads CASSPGGVNEKLFF. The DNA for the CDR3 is TGTGCCAGCAGCCCCGGGGGGGTAAATGAAAAACTGTTTTTT.

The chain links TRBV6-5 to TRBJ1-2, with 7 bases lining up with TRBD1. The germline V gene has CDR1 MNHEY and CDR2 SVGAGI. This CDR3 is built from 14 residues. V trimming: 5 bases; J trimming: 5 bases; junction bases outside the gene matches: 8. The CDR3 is CASSRTGTDYGYTF. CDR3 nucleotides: TGTGCCAGCAGTAGAACCGGGACAGATTATGGCTACACCTTC.

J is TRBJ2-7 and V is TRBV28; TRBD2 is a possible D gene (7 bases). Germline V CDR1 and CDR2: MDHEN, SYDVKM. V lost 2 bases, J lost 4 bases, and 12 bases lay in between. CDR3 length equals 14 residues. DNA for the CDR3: TGTGCCAGCAGTTTAGGGGGGGGCCTTTACGAGCAGTACTTC. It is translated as CASSLGGGLYEQYF.

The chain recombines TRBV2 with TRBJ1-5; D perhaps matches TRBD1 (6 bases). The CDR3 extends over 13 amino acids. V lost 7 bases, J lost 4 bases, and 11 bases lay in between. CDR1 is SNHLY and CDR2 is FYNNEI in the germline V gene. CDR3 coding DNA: TGTGCCAGCACCCGGGACATTAATCAGCCCCAGCATTTT. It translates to CASTRDINQPQHF.

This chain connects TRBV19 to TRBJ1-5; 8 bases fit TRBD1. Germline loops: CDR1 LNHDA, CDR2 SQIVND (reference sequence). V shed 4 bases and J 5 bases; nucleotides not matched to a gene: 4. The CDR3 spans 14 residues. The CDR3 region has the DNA TGTGCCAGTAGTACCAACAGGGGGGATCAGCCCCAGCATTTT. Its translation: CASSTNRGDQPQHF.

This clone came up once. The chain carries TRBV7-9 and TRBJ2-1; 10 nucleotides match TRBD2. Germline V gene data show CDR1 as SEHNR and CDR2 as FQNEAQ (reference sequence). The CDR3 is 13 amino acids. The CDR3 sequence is CTIERGGYNEQFF. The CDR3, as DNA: TGTACCATCGAGCGGGGGGGCTACAATGAGCAGTTCTTC.

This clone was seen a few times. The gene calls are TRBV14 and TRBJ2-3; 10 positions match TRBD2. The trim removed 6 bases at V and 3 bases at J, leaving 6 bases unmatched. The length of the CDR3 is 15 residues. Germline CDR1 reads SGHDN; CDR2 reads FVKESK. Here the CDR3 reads CASRLAGGRTDTQYF. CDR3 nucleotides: TGTGCCAGCAGGTTAGCGGGAGGACGGACAGATACGCAGTATTTT.